These 24 T cell receptor beta chains share one sample of origin, sequenced in a study of circulating tumor DNA in untreated peripheral T-cell lymphoma. TCRdb's copy holds only in-frame clones and misses some; the assay was immunoSEQ multiplex PCR. In the table there are 6,000 to 8,000 clones, about three quarters of which are singletons. The specimen was tumor tissue. These receptors originate from a human donor with peripheral T-cell lymphoma.

The rearrangement joins TRBV28 to TRBJ1-1; D unresolved. V lost 11 bases to trimming and J lost 7 bases, with 20 bases between them. This CDR3 contains 13 residues. CDR1 is MDHEN, CDR2 SYDVKM, per germline. CDR3 sequence: CAPRRGGPLEAFF. In DNA, the CDR3 is TGTGCCCCGCGGCGCGGAGGGCCCCTTGAAGCTTTCTTT.

The CDR3 region is CASTSRRRSVNTEAFF. The CDR3 DNA follows: TGTGCCAGCACCTCTCGTCGGCGGTCTGTGAACACTGAAGCTTTCTTT. V gene TRBV12-5 combines with J gene TRBJ1-1; no clear D. Germline V lookup: CDR1 LGHNT, CDR2 FRNRAP. The CDR3 is 16 residues long.

This clone was picked up one time. The chain joins TRBV18 to TRBJ2-2, with unresolved D. CDR1 KGHSH and CDR2 LQKENI come from the germline V gene. With 1 base removed from V and 6 bases from J, the gap between germline ends came to 18 bases. The CDR3 is 17 amino acids. CDR3 sequence: CASSPQSASKSPGELFF. As DNA, the CDR3 is TGTGCCAGCTCACCACAGTCGGCTAGTAAATCTCCCGGGGAGCTGTTTTTT.

This clone was recorded a few times. CDR3 bases: TGTGCCAGTAGTTCGGGCAGGGGACGCGTCGAACCTAGTACTAATGAAAAACTGTTTTTT. Residues: CASSSGRGRVEPSTNEKLFF. The rearrangement joins TRBV19 to TRBJ1-4, with D possibly being TRBD1 (6 bases). The CDR3 extends over 20 amino acids. From germline, CDR1 is LNHDA and CDR2 SQIVND (reference sequence). V was cut by 5 bases and J by 2 bases, with 27 bases left in between.

As regards this clone: Its ends do not fully match the called genes, so a read error is possible. The V call is TRBV19, the J call TRBJ2-2; 7 bases map to TRBD1. Per germline, CDR1 LNHDA and CDR2 SQIVND (reference sequence). CDR3 length: 15 residues. The CDR3 reads CASKAPGQYTGELFF. For the CDR3, the DNA is TGTGCTAGTAAGGCCCCGGGACAGTACACCGGGGAGCTGTTTTTT.

This clone was counted between two and nine times. The chain combines TRBV28 with TRBJ1-4; D might be TRBD1 (5 bases). The CDR3 totals 14 residues. CDR1 and CDR2 (germline): MDHEN, SYDVKM. V lost 7 bases and J 5 bases, leaving 14 bases between the germline ends. For the CDR3, the DNA is TGTGCCAGCAAGACCCGGACACTCAATGAAAAACTGTTTTTT. Amino acids: CASKTRTLNEKLFF.

The gene calls are TRBV29-1 and TRBJ2-3; 8 bases fit TRBD2. From germline, CDR1 is SQVTM and CDR2 ANQGSEA. This CDR3 region has 13 residues. The ends lost 7 bases at V and 5 bases at J; junction bases unmatched: 8. The CDR3 spells CSASGSSGDTQYF. The CDR3 DNA reads as TGCAGCGCGAGCGGGAGTAGTGGAGATACGCAGTATTTT.

This clone was seen a few times. The gene calls are TRBV18 and TRBJ2-2; D perhaps matches TRBD1 (5 bases). CDR3 length: 15 residues. Trimming left V 0 bases short and J 4 bases short, with 9 bases between. Per germline, CDR1 KGHSH and CDR2 LQKENI. The CDR3 spells CASSPPTVSTGELFF. In DNA form, the CDR3 reads TGTGCCAGCTCACCACCGACAGTCTCCACCGGGGAGCTGTTTTTT.

The rearrangement links TRBV28 to TRBJ1-4, with TRBD1 matching over 7 bases. The V segment lost 6 bases and the J segment 6 bases; nucleotides outside the gene matches: 7. The CDR3 extends over 14 amino acids. Germline V gene sequence: CDR1 MDHEN, CDR2 SYDVKM. The CDR3 nucleotides are TGTGCCAGCAGCCATGGGACAGAGTATGAAAAACTGTTTTTT. Translation gives CASSHGTEYEKLFF.

V usage is TRBV19 and J usage is TRBJ2-5; D perhaps matches TRBD1 (6 bases). Germline V gene data show CDR1 as LNHDA and CDR2 as SQIVND (reference sequence). Trimming pared 3 bases from V and 5 bases from J, leaving 16 bases between. The CDR3 is made up of 15 amino acids. CDR3: CASSITTGARETQYF. CDR3 sequence (DNA): TGTGCCAGTAGTATTACGACAGGAGCAAGGGAGACCCAGTACTTC.

The chain is built from TRBV6-8 and TRBJ2-3; 9 bases align to TRBD2. The germline V gene has CDR1 MNHGY and CDR2 SAAAGT. CDR3 length: 15 amino acids. Trimming cost V 5 bases and J 3 bases; bases outside gene matches: 6. The CDR3 is CASSGLARSTDTQYF. CDR3 DNA: TGTGCCAGCAGTGGACTAGCGAGATCGACAGATACGCAGTATTTT.

The chain is built from TRBV19 and TRBJ2-5; D is ambiguous. V shed 8 bases and J shed 5 bases, with 9 bases lying between them. The CDR3 has 11 amino acids. Germline lookup yields CDR1 LNHDA and CDR2 SQIVND (reference sequence). CDR3 in amino acids: CASSRWETQYF. In nucleotides, the CDR3 is TGTGCCAGTTCCCGTTGGGAGACCCAGTACTTC.

This rearrangement joins TRBV11-3 to TRBJ2-7; D tentatively reads TRBD1 or TRBD2 (6 bases each). This CDR3 has 20 amino acids. CDR1 SGHNT and CDR2 YENEEA come from the germline V gene. V dropped 4 bases and J dropped 2 bases, with 30 bases sitting between them. CDR3 loop: CASSSTVGGHGERATYEQYF. The CDR3 DNA reads TGTGCCAGCAGCTCAACAGTAGGGGGACATGGAGAGCGGGCTACCTACGAGCAGTACTTC.

CDR3 sequence: CASSSGTSGSNEQFF. DNA for the CDR3: TGTGCCAGCAGCTCCGGGACTAGCGGGAGTAATGAGCAGTTCTTC. The chain joins TRBV11-3 to TRBJ2-1; 14 positions agree with TRBD2. This CDR3 is built from 15 residues. Germline loops: CDR1 SGHNT, CDR2 YENEEA. Unmatched junction bases numbered 3, after V lost 4 bases and J lost 7 bases. Based on the CDR3 plus reference TRBV11-3 and TRBJ2-1, the full variable domain is EAGVVQSPRYKIIEKKQPVAFWCNPISGHNTLYWYLQNLGQGPELLIRYENEEAVDDSQLPKDRFSAERLKGVDSTLKIQPAELGDSAVYLCASSSGTSGSNEQFFGPGTRLTVL.

The chain links TRBV30 to TRBJ1-1, with D uncertain. The V end lost 5 bases, the J end lost 7 bases, and 11 bases lay between the germline ends. Germline V lookup: CDR1 GTSNPN, CDR2 SVGIG (reference sequence). The CDR3 extends over 11 amino acids. CDR3 amino acids: CAWSRVGEAFF. CDR3 bases: TGTGCCTGGTCAAGGGTCGGTGAAGCTTTCTTT.

The chain joins TRBV4-1 to TRBJ2-1, with 8 bases aligning to TRBD1. This CDR3 spans 17 amino acids. V shed 4 bases and J 9 bases; nucleotides not matched to a gene: 17. CDR1 and CDR2 (germline): MGHRA, YSYEKL. The CDR3 loop reads CASSPTTGASLQGEQFF. The CDR3 coding sequence is TGCGCCAGCAGCCCAACGACAGGGGCATCCCTACAAGGTGAGCAGTTCTTC.

V gene TRBV10-3 combines with J gene TRBJ2-3, with 13 nucleotides matching TRBD2. Trimming at V came to 0 bases and at J to 6 bases, leaving 3 bases not matched to a gene. CDR1 is ENHRY, CDR2 SYGVKD, per germline. The CDR3 extends over 16 amino acids. In DNA form, the CDR3 reads TGTGCCATCAGTGAGTCGGGACTAGCGGGATGGGATACGCAGTATTTT. This codes for CAISESGLAGWDTQYF.

The genes are TRBV6-7 and TRBJ1-5, with 8 bases aligning to TRBD1. TRBV6-7 is treated as an ORF (open reading frame) with a function not yet certain. J lost 3 bases, V lost 7 bases, and 5 bases had no gene match. The CDR3 has 14 residues. CDR3 sequence: CASTTDRDNQPQHF. As DNA, the CDR3 is TGTGCCAGCACCACGGACAGGGACAATCAGCCCCAGCATTTT.

The DNA of the CDR3 is TGTGCCAGCAGTTACTCGTGGGGGAATGGCAATCAGCCCCAGCATTTT. Its translation is CASSYSWGNGNQPQHF. This chain connects TRBV6-7 to TRBJ1-5; D is perhaps TRBD1 (5 bases). TRBV6-7 is an ORF, with its function uncertain. The CDR3 is 16 amino acids. V shed 0 bases and J shed 2 bases, with 11 bases lying between them.

This clone is deemed medium-sized (0.01 to 0.1%). The V call is TRBV14, the J call TRBJ2-7; D gene ambiguous. V was pared by 3 bases and J by 0 bases, with 9 bases between. This CDR3 region has 14 residues. In germline, CDR1 is SGHDN, CDR2 FVKESK. CDR3 region: CASSHPTDSYEQYF. CDR3 sequence (DNA): TGTGCCAGCAGCCACCCTACGGACTCCTACGAGCAGTACTTC.

This chain links TRBV11-3 with TRBJ1-2, with D unclear. This CDR3 is 15 amino acids long. V was pared by 6 bases and J by 8 bases, with 22 bases between. CDR1 SGHNT and CDR2 YENEEA come from the germline V gene. CDR3 sequence reads: CASSQSKIRRVGYTF. The CDR3 DNA sequence: TGTGCCAGCAGTCAAAGCAAAATTCGGCGCGTCGGCTACACCTTC.

This clone appeared a few times. V is TRBV18 and J is TRBJ1-5; 9 nucleotides line up with TRBD1. Germline-derived CDR1 and CDR2 are KGHSH and LQKENI. This CDR3 comprises 13 residues. Losses at the gene ends were 5 bases for V and 7 bases for J; bases not matched to a gene: 3. CDR3 DNA: TGTGCCAGCTCAACGGGACAGGGACAGCCCCAGCATTTT. It is translated as CASSTGQGQPQHF.

The rearrangement uses TRBV28 and TRBJ2-1, with 8 positions matching TRBD2. With 7 bases clipped from V and 1 base from J, the junction kept 3 bases outside the gene matches. Germline CDR1 is MDHEN and CDR2 is SYDVKM. CDR3 length: 14 amino acids. CDR3 amino acids: CASNRGGSYNEQFF. Written as DNA, the CDR3 is TGTGCCAGCAATCGGGGGGGGTCCTACAATGAGCAGTTCTTC.

The rearrangement joins TRBV12-5 to TRBJ2-1, with 8 bases that match TRBD2. In germline, CDR1 is LGHNT, CDR2 FRNRAP. The CDR3 has 14 residues. CDR3 bases: TGTGCCAGCATGGTTAGCGGGAAGCTAAATGAGCAGTTCTTC. Residues: CASMVSGKLNEQFF.